The 26 T cell receptor beta chains given below trace back to one sample, sequenced in a study of cytomegalovirus exposure and HLA in healthy donors. Vbeta (60) and Jbeta (13) primers were used in the PCR. Clones were sequenced by immunoSEQ multiplex PCR, and TCRdb holds only the in-frame ones, with some missing. Of about 89,000 clones listed, roughly 85% are singletons. The source material was PBMCs. Receptors were obtained from a man aged 35 to 55 in good health and CMV-seropositive.

The V and J genes are TRBV5-4 and TRBJ2-1; D may be TRBD2 (6 bases). V lost 4 bases and J lost 0, with 17 bases in between. The CDR3 length is 17 residues. The germline gives CDR1 SGHNT, CDR2 YYREEE (reference sequence). In nucleotides, the CDR3 is TGTGCCAGCAGCCCAGAACCGGGAGCAAGCTCCTACAATGAGCAGTTCTTC. Translating it yields CASSPEPGASSYNEQFF.

This rearrangement joins TRBV5-1 to TRBJ2-1; D gene unclear. V lost 0 bases to trimming and J lost 0 bases, with 7 bases between them. From germline, CDR1 is SGHRS and CDR2 YFSETQ. The CDR3 has 15 residues. CDR3: CASSLAQSSYNEQFF. The CDR3 nucleotides are TGCGCCAGCAGCTTGGCACAGAGCTCCTACAATGAGCAGTTCTTC.

The genes are TRBV5-1 and TRBJ1-1, with TRBD1 as a possible D gene (6 bases). Trimming took off 3 bases at V and 1 base at J, with 25 bases between the two ends. The germline gives CDR1 SGHRS, CDR2 YFSETQ. The CDR3 contains 19 residues. The CDR3 sequence: CASSSNSAGASRWNTEAFF. As DNA, the CDR3 is TGCGCCAGCAGCTCCAACTCTGCAGGGGCCAGCCGGTGGAACACTGAAGCTTTCTTT.

In this sample, this clone turned up a few times. A read error may account for a junction end that differs from germline. The chain joins TRBV7-2 to TRBJ2-1; 13 positions match TRBD2. Germline loops: CDR1 SGHTA, CDR2 FQGNSA. The CDR3 is 12 amino acids. The CDR3 nucleotides are TGTGCCAGCAGCTACCCCGGGACTAGCGGGATCTTC. Protein: CASSYPGTSGIF.

The chain carries TRBV5-1 and TRBJ1-5; 8 bases align to TRBD1. CDR3 size: 14 residues. Looked up from germline, CDR1 is SGHRS and CDR2 is YFSETQ. V shed 2 bases, J shed 5 bases, and the junction held 3 bases outside the gene matches. The CDR3 region is CASSFTGGDQPQHF. In nucleotides, the CDR3 is TGCGCCAGCAGCTTTACAGGGGGAGATCAGCCCCAGCATTTT.

In this sample, this clone turned up once. This chain's CDR3 is CASSIRGVDTQYF. In DNA, the CDR3 is TGTGCCAGTAGTATTCGGGGGGTAGATACGCAGTATTTT. The chain combines TRBV19 with TRBJ2-3, with 7 bases fitting TRBD2. This CDR3 has 13 amino acids. The trim removed 3 bases at V and 5 bases at J, leaving 2 bases unmatched. Germline V gene lookup returns CDR1 LNHDA and CDR2 SQIVND (reference sequence). The full variable domain, rest sourced from reference TRBV19 and TRBJ2-3, is DGGITQSPKYLFRKEGQNVTLSCEQNLNHDAMYWYRQDPGQGLRLIYYSQIVNDFQKGDIAEGYSVSREKKESFPLTVTSAQKNPTAFYLCASSIRGVDTQYFGPGTRLTVL.

The chain is built from TRBV11-3 and TRBJ1-6; weak D call: TRBD1 (6 bases). With 10 bases removed from V and 5 bases from J, the gap between germline ends came to 12 bases. The CDR3 is 13 residues long. Per the germline V gene, CDR1 is SGHNT and CDR2 is YENEEA. CDR3 nucleotides: TGTGCCACCCACCGGGACAATAATTCACCCCTCCACTTT. Translated: CATHRDNNSPLHF.

The chain carries TRBV6-6 and TRBJ2-6, with 7 bases aligning to TRBD1. The CDR3 sequence is 15 residues long. V shed 2 bases, J shed 4 bases, and the junction held 2 bases outside the gene matches. Germline V gene sequence: CDR1 MNHNY, CDR2 SVGAGI (reference sequence). The CDR3 is CASSYGTAGANVLTF. CDR3 nucleotides: TGTGCCAGCAGTTACGGGACAGCCGGGGCCAACGTCCTGACTTTC.

This clone was seen a handful of times. The CDR3 loop reads CASSKDRGGWTSGSNEQFF. The CDR3 DNA follows: TGCGCCAGCAGTAAGGACAGGGGGGGTTGGACTAGCGGGAGCAATGAGCAGTTCTTC. V is TRBV5-1 and J is TRBJ2-1; the match to TRBD2 covers 13 bases. The germline V gene encodes CDR1 SGHRS and CDR2 YFSETQ. The CDR3 is 19 residues long. With 5 bases clipped from V and 6 bases from J, the junction kept 17 bases outside the gene matches.

V gene TRBV6-1 combines with J gene TRBJ2-7; 7 bases are a match to TRBD1. V trimming: 6 bases; J trimming: 4 bases; junction bases outside the gene matches: 12. The CDR3 sequence is 15 residues long. Germline assignment: CDR1 MNHNS and CDR2 SASEGT. The CDR3 reads CASSLMTGSKYEQYF. DNA of the CDR3: TGTGCCAGCAGCCTCATGACAGGGTCGAAATACGAGCAGTACTTC.

In DNA, the CDR3 is TGTGCCAGCCTGACAGGGAATCTGAACAATGAGCAGTTCTTC. This codes for CASLTGNLNNEQFF. This chain links TRBV28 with TRBJ2-1; 7 nucleotides align to TRBD1. The CDR3 extends over 14 amino acids. V dropped 8 bases and J dropped 5; count of bases not matched to a gene: 9. The germline V gene encodes CDR1 MDHEN and CDR2 SYDVKM.

The CDR3 DNA reads TGTGCCAGCACTTTGGCAACCGGGGGGGGAGAGACCCAGTACTTC. This encodes CASTLATGGGETQYF. The gene calls are TRBV6-1 and TRBJ2-5; TRBD2 matches at 8 bases. Germline trimming cut 7 bases from V and 4 bases from J; bases unmatched to any gene: 11. Germline assignment: CDR1 MNHNS and CDR2 SASEGT. The CDR3 is 15 amino acids.

The rearrangement links TRBV10-3 to TRBJ2-7, with D maybe TRBD2 (5 bases). This CDR3 has 15 amino acids. Germline values: CDR1 ENHRY, CDR2 SYGVKD. Trimming removed 2 bases at V and 4 bases at J, with 15 bases between. For the CDR3, the DNA is TGTGCCATCAGTGAGGCCGACGGACTTCGATACGAGCAGTACTTC. Protein: CAISEADGLRYEQYF.

This clone was counted a few times. This chain links TRBV7-8 with TRBJ2-1; TRBD1 is a possible D gene (5 bases). Trimming removed 7 bases at V and 4 bases at J, with 14 bases between. Germline-derived CDR1 and CDR2 are SGHVS and FQNEAQ. The CDR3 spans 14 residues. The CDR3 bases are TGTGCCAGCACCCCAATGGGGCGGTACAATGAGCAGTTCTTC. It codes for CASTPMGRYNEQFF.

The rearrangement joins TRBV7-9 to TRBJ1-2, with D perhaps matching TRBD1 (5 bases). This CDR3 is 14 amino acids long. CDR1 is SEHNR and CDR2 is FQNEAQ in the germline V gene (reference sequence). Between the trimmed V and J ends, which lost 5 bases and 4 bases, there was a span of 14 bases. CDR3 nucleotide sequence: TGTGCCAGCAGCCAGGGTGGAGGGATCTATGGCTACACCTTC. Amino acids: CASSQGGGIYGYTF. The variable domain in full, completed from reference TRBV7-9 and TRBJ1-2, reads DTGVSQNPRHKITKRGQNVTFRCDPISEHNRLYWYRQTLGQGPEFLTYFQNEAQLEKSRLLSDRFSAERPKGSFSTLEIQRTEQGDSAMYLCASSQGGGIYGYTFGSGTRLTVV.

This clone was seen once. DNA of the CDR3: TGTGCCAGCAGCAACGCTGTCGGAGCTTTCTTT. Translating it yields CASSNAVGAFF. The chain joins TRBV21-1 to TRBJ1-1. TRBV21-1 is labeled a pseudogene. The CDR3 spans 11 residues.

Comment on this clone: The sample has other DNA sequences that encode this CDR3 too. The chain uses TRBV28 and TRBJ2-7, with 13 bases fitting TRBD2. The germline gives CDR1 MDHEN, CDR2 SYDVKM. This CDR3 has 15 amino acids. Germline trimming cut 3 bases from V and 2 bases from J; bases unmatched to any gene: 1. The CDR3 bases are TGTGCCAGCAGTTTCGGGACTAGCGGGACCTACGAGCAGTACTTC. Its protein is CASSFGTSGTYEQYF.

The chain is built from TRBV27 and TRBJ2-7; maybe TRBD2 (5 bases). The J call is doubtful: the DNA matches TRBJ2-1 better. Germline V lookup: CDR1 MNHEY, CDR2 SMNVEV (reference sequence). The CDR3 runs 13 residues. In nucleotides, the CDR3 is TGTGCCAGCAGTCTGACTAAGTCGGCTGAGCAGTTCTTC. It yields the protein CASSLTKSAEQFF.

This clone was picked up a small number of times. The chain joins TRBV7-9 to TRBJ1-6; D gene ambiguous. Germline CDR1 SEHNR, CDR2 FQNEAQ (reference sequence). Trimming removed 9 bases from V and 8 bases from J, with 11 bases in between. There are 12 residues in the CDR3. This CDR3 is CASGQVDSPLHF. CDR3 nucleotide sequence: TGTGCCAGTGGCCAGGTCGATTCACCCCTCCACTTT.

The rearrangement joins TRBV19 to TRBJ1-3; D might be TRBD1 (5 bases). The V end was cut by 6 bases, the J end by 4 bases, with 10 bases between. CDR1 is LNHDA, CDR2 SQIVND, per germline (reference sequence). The CDR3 runs to 13 residues. As DNA, the CDR3 is TGTGCCAGTAGCCCGGGGGTCGGAAACACCATATATTTT. Amino acid sequence: CASSPGVGNTIYF.

V usage is TRBV7-2 and J usage is TRBJ2-7; 7 bases match TRBD1. CDR3 length: 15 amino acids. CDR1 and CDR2 from the germline V gene are SGHTA and FQGNSA. Unmatched junction bases numbered 13, after V lost 5 bases and J lost 6 bases. The CDR3 here is CASSHAGTAGVEQYF. The CDR3, as DNA: TGTGCCAGCAGCCACGCCGGGACAGCCGGGGTCGAGCAGTACTTC.

The chain is built from TRBV19 and TRBJ2-4, with 10 bases that match TRBD2. V lost 6 bases to trimming and J lost 5 bases; unmatched junction nucleotides: 4. The germline V gene has CDR1 LNHDA and CDR2 SQIVND (reference sequence). CDR3 length equals 14 residues. The CDR3 spells CASRKAGGENIQYF. In nucleotides, the CDR3 is TGTGCCAGTAGGAAAGCGGGAGGGGAAAACATTCAGTACTTC.

The chain uses TRBV30 and TRBJ2-5; tentative D call: TRBD1 (6 bases). The J call is in doubt because the DNA end fits TRBJ2-7 better. The germline gives CDR1 GTSNPN, CDR2 SVGIG (reference sequence). The CDR3 length is 16 residues. The CDR3 loop reads CAWSVRTRTASYEQYF. The CDR3 DNA is TGTGCCTGGAGTGTACGAACCCGGACAGCCTCCTACGAGCAGTACTTC.

The chain uses TRBV14 and TRBJ2-5, with a possible D match to TRBD1 (6 bases). The CDR3 is made up of 15 amino acids. Germline V gene sequence: CDR1 SGHDN, CDR2 FVKESK. V lost 4 bases, J lost 4 bases, and 16 bases lay in between. The CDR3 DNA reads TGTGCCAGCAGCCGACAGGTCCGGCGAGGAGAGACCCAGTACTTC. Its translation: CASSRQVRRGETQYF.

This chain connects TRBV6-1 to TRBJ2-7; 7 bases line up with TRBD1. This CDR3 comprises 15 residues. In germline, CDR1 is MNHNS, CDR2 SASEGT. J was trimmed by 2 bases and V by 3 bases; bases with no gene match: 7. CDR3 amino acids: CASSDWDSKAYEQYF. As DNA, the CDR3 is TGTGCCAGCAGTGACTGGGACAGCAAAGCCTACGAGCAGTACTTC.

The chain combines TRBV2 with TRBJ1-1, with 12 nucleotides matching TRBD1. CDR3 length equals 14 residues. Germline CDR1 SNHLY, CDR2 FYNNEI. V gave up 7 bases and J gave up 5 bases; unmatched junction bases: 5. The chain's CDR3 is CASKTGQGATEAFF. Here the CDR3 DNA reads TGTGCCAGCAAAACGGGACAGGGGGCAACTGAAGCTTTCTTT.